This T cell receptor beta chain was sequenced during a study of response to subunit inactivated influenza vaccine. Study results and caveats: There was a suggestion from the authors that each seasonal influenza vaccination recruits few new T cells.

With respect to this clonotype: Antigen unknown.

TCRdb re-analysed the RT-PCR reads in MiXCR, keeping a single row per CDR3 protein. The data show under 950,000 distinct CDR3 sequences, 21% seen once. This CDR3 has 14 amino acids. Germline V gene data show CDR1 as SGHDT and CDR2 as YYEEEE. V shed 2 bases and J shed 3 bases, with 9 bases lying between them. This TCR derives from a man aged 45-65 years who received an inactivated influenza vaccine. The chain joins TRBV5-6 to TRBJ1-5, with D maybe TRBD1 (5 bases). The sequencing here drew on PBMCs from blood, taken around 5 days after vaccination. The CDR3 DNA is TGTGCCAGCAGCTTCCAGGGCACCAATCAGCCCCAGCATTTT. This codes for CASSFQGTNQPQHF.